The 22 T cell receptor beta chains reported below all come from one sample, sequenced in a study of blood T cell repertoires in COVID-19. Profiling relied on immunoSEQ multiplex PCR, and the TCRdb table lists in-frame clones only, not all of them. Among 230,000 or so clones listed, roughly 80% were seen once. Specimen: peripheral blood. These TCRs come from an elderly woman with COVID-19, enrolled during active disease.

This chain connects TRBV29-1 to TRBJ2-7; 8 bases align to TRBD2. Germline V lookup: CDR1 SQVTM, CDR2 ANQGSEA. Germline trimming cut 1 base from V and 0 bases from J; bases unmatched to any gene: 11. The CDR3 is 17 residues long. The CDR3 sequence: CSVEAPQAGDLSYEQYF. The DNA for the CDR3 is TGCAGCGTTGAAGCGCCTCAAGCGGGAGACCTCTCCTACGAGCAGTACTTC.

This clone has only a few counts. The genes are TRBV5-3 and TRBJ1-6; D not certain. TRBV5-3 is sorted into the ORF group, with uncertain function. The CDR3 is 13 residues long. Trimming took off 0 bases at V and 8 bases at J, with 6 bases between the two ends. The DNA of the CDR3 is TGTGCCAGAAGCTTGGTTCCGGATTCACCCCTCCACTTT. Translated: CARSLVPDSPLHF.

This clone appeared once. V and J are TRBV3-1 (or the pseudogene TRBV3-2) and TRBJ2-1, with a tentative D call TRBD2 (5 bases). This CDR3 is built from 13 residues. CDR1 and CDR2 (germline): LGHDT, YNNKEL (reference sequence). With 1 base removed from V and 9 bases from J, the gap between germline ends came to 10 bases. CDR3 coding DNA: TGTGCCAGCAGCCAAGGGTACCGGGGTGAGCAGTTCTTC. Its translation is CASSQGYRGEQFF.

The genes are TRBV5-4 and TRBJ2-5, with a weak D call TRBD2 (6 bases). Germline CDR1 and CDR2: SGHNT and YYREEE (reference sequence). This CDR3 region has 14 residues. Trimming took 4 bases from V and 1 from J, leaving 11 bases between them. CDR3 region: CASSPGRSQETQYF. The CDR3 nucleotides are TGTGCCAGCAGCCCGGGGAGGTCCCAAGAGACCCAGTACTTC.

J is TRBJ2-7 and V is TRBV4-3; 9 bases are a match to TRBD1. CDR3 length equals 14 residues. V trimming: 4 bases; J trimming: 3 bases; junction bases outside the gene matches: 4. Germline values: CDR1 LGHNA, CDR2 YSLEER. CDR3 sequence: CASSLGQGYYEQYF. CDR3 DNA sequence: TGCGCCAGCAGCCTCGGACAGGGGTACTACGAGCAGTACTTC.

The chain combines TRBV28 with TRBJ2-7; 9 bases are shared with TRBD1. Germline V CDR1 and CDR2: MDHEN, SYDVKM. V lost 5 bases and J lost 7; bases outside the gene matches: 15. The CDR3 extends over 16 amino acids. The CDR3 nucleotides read TGTGCCAGCAGTATCGTCCCGGGACAGGGTGGTGGGGAGCAGTACTTC. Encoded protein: CASSIVPGQGGGEQYF.

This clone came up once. The CDR3 loop is CASSSGDQETQYF. CDR3 nucleotide sequence: TGCGCCAGCAGTAGCGGGGACCAAGAGACCCAGTACTTC. This chain joins TRBV5-1 and TRBJ2-5; 8 bases are shared with TRBD2. V was pared by 5 bases and J by 0 bases, with 0 bases of the junction left unmatched. The CDR3 is 13 residues long. Germline CDR1 reads SGHRS; CDR2 reads YFSETQ.

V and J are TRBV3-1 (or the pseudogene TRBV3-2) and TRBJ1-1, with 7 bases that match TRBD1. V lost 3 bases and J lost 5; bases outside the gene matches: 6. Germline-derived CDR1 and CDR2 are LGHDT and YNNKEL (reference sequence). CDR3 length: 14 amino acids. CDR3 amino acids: CASSHVQGGTEAFF. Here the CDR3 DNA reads TGTGCCAGCAGCCACGTCCAGGGGGGTACTGAAGCTTTCTTT.

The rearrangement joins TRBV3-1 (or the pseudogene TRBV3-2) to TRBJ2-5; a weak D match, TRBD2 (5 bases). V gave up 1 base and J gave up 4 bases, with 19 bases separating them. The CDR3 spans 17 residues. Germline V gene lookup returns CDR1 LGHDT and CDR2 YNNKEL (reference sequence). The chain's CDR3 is CASSQAESQLGRETQYF. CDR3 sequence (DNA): TGTGCCAGCAGCCAAGCCGAATCACAGTTAGGGAGAGAGACCCAGTACTTC.

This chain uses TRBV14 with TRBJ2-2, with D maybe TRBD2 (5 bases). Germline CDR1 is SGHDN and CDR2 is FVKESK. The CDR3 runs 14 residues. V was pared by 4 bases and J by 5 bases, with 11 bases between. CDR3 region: CASSPQVATGELFF. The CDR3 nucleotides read TGTGCCAGCAGCCCCCAGGTAGCGACCGGGGAGCTGTTTTTT.

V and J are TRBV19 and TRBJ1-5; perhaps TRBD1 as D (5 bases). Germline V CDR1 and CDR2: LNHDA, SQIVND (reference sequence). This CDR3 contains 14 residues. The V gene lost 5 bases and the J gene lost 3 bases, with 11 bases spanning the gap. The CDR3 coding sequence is TGTGCCAGTAGTCTTGACAGCCCCAATCAGCCCCAGCATTTT. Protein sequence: CASSLDSPNQPQHF.

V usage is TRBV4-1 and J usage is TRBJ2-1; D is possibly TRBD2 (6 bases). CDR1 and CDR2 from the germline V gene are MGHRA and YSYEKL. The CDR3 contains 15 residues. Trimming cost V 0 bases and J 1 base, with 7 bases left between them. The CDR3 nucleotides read TGCGCCAGCAGCCAAGATAGCGGATCCTACAATGAGCAGTTCTTC. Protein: CASSQDSGSYNEQFF.

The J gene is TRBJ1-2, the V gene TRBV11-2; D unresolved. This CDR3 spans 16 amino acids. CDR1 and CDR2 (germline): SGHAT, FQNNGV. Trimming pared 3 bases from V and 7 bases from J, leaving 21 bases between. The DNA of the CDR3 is TGTGCCAGCAGCTTGGGTATGACCCGGGAATCCTCTGGCTACACCTTC. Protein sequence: CASSLGMTRESSGYTF.

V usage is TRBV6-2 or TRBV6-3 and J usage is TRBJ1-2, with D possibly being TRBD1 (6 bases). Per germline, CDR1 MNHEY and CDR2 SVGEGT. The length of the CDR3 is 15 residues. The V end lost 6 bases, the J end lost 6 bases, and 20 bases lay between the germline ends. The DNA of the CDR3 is TGTGCCAGCAGCAACGGGGGCGCGGGGGAGAATGGCTACACCTTC. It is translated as CASSNGGAGENGYTF.

CDR3 sequence reads: CASTRGRDQPQHF. The DNA for the CDR3 is TGTGCCAGTACCAGAGGCCGGGATCAGCCCCAGCATTTT. The gene calls are TRBV19 and TRBJ1-5; no clear D gene. The V gene lost 7 bases and the J gene lost 5 bases, with 12 bases spanning the gap. The CDR3 has 13 amino acids. Germline loops: CDR1 LNHDA, CDR2 SQIVND (reference sequence).

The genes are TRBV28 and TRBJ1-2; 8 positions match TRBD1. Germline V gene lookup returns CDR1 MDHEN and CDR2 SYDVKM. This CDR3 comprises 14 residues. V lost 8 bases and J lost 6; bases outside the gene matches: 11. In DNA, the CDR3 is TGTGCCAGCGGCGATCCGACAGGGGTGAATGGCTACACCTTC. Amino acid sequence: CASGDPTGVNGYTF.

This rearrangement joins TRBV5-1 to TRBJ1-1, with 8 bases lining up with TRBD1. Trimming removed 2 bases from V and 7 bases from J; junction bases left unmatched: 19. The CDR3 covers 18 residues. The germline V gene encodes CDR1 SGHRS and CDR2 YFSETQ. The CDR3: CASSFQGAAGTLRDEAFF. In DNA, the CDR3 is TGCGCCAGCAGCTTTCAGGGGGCGGCCGGGACCCTACGGGATGAAGCTTTCTTT.

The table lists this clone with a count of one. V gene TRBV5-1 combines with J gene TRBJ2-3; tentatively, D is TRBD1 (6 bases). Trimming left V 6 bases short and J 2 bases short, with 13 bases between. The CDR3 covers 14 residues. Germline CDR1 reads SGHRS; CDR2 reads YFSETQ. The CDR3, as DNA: TGCGCCAGCACCGTACAGGGCCCCACAGATACGCAGTATTTT. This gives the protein CASTVQGPTDTQYF.

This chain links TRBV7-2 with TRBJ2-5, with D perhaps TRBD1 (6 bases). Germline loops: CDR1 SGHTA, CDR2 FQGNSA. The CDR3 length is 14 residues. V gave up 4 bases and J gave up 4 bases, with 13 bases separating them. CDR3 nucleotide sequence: TGTGCCAGCAGCTCGCAGGGGAAGGGAGAGACCCAGTACTTC. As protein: CASSSQGKGETQYF.

CDR3 sequence: CASSQLPTEAFF. As DNA, the CDR3 is TGTGCCAGCAGCCAACTCCCTACTGAAGCTTTCTTT. The rearrangement uses TRBV14 and TRBJ1-1; D is ambiguous. V lost 2 bases and J lost 5, with 6 bases in between. Germline V gene lookup returns CDR1 SGHDN and CDR2 FVKESK. This CDR3 spans 12 amino acids.

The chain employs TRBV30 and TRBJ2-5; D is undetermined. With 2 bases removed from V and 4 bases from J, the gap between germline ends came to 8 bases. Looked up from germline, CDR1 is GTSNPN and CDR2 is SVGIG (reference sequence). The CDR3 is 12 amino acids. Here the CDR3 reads CAWSTPGETQYF. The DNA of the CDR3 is TGTGCCTGGAGTACCCCCGGAGAGACCCAGTACTTC.

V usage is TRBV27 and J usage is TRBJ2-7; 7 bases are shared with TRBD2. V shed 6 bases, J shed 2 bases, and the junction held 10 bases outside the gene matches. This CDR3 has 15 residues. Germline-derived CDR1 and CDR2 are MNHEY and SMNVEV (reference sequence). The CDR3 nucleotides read TGTGCCAGCAGCTTTCGGGGAGGGGTTCCCTACGAGCAGTACTTC. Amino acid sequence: CASSFRGGVPYEQYF.